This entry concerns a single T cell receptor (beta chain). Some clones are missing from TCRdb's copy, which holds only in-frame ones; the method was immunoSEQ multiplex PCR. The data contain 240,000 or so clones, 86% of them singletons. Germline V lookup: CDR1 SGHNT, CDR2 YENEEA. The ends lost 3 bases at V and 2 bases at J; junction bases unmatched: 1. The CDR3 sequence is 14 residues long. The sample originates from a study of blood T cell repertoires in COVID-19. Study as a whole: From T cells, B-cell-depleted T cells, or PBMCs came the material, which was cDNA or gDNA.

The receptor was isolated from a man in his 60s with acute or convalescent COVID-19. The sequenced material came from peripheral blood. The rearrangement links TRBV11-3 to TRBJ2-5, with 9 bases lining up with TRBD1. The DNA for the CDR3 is TGTGCCAGCAGCTTGGGGACAGGGCAAGAGACCCAGTACTTC. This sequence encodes CASSLGTGQETQYF.